Presented here are 18 T cell receptor beta chains from one specimen sequenced in a study of technical replicates of blood from a handful of donors. Sequencing used immunoSEQ multiplex PCR; TCRdb keeps in-frame clones, though not all of them. In the table there are approximately 81,000 clones, roughly four fifths of which are singletons. The sample taken for sequencing was PBMCs. These receptors came from a human donor in good health. Some clones in this sample may be carry-over from other donors' samples.

V and J are TRBV7-2 and TRBJ2-3; 7 bases match TRBD2. The CDR3 covers 15 residues. Germline CDR1 is SGHTA and CDR2 is FQGNSA. Trimming at V came to 5 bases and at J to 2 bases, leaving 7 bases not matched to a gene. As DNA, the CDR3 is TGTGCCAGCAGCCTGAGCGGGGCCCACACAGATACGCAGTATTTT. Its protein product is CASSLSGAHTDTQYF.

This chain uses TRBV6-6 with TRBJ1-6; 8 bases match TRBD1. The CDR3 extends over 15 amino acids. The ends lost 0 bases at V and 9 bases at J; junction bases unmatched: 4. The germline V gene has CDR1 MNHNY and CDR2 SVGAGI (reference sequence). The CDR3: CASSYSAGGGSPLHF. The CDR3 nucleotides are TGTGCCAGCAGTTACTCTGCAGGGGGCGGTTCACCCCTCCACTTT.

The CDR3 reads CATQGGGANVLTF. CDR3 DNA: TGTGCCACGCAGGGTGGAGGGGCCAACGTCCTGACTTTC. The chain has TRBV10-3 and TRBJ2-6; D may be TRBD1 (5 bases). CDR1 ENHRY and CDR2 SYGVKD come from the germline V gene. V lost 10 bases and J 4 bases, leaving 11 bases between the germline ends. The CDR3 is made up of 13 amino acids.

The rearrangement links TRBV7-2 to TRBJ2-3; TRBD2 agrees at 8 bases. V was clipped by 3 bases and J by 2 bases; unmatched bases: 1. This CDR3 is built from 14 residues. CDR1 and CDR2 from the germline V gene are SGHTA and FQGNSA. The CDR3 DNA reads TGTGCCAGCAGCTTTAGCGGGACCACAGATACGCAGTATTTT. Translated, it gives CASSFSGTTDTQYF.

The chain couples TRBV25-1 to TRBJ1-2; D not certain. This CDR3 contains 13 residues. Germline loops: CDR1 MGHDK, CDR2 SYGVNS. The V and J ends lost 2 bases and 7 bases respectively, with 11 bases between them. The CDR3: CASSETGWGGYTF. In DNA form, the CDR3 reads TGTGCCAGCAGTGAAACGGGGTGGGGTGGCTACACCTTC.

The chain recombines TRBV6-5 with TRBJ2-2; perhaps TRBD1 as D (6 bases). The CDR3 loop spans 16 amino acids. CDR1 MNHEY and CDR2 SVGAGI come from the germline V gene. The V and J ends lost 2 bases and 3 bases respectively, with 13 bases between them. CDR3 sequence (DNA): TGTGCCAGCAGTTACAACAGGGAGCCTTACACCGGGGAGCTGTTTTTT. This gives the protein CASSYNREPYTGELFF.

The CDR3 DNA is TGCAGCGTTGAAGATCTTCAGGGGCGGGACACTGAAGCTTTCTTT. Amino acids: CSVEDLQGRDTEAFF. The chain recombines TRBV29-1 with TRBJ1-1; tentatively, D is TRBD1 (6 bases). The CDR3 has 15 amino acids. V lost 0 bases and J lost 3, with 14 bases in between. CDR1 and CDR2 (germline): SQVTM, ANQGSEA.

The chain carries TRBV4-3 and TRBJ1-2; 8 bases align to TRBD1. The V gene end was trimmed by 0 bases and the J gene end by 6 bases; junction bases not matched to a gene: 3. Germline V lookup: CDR1 LGHNA, CDR2 YSLEER. The CDR3 runs to 14 residues. The CDR3 DNA reads as TGCGCCAGCAGCCAAGAACGACAGGGGAATGGCTACACCTTC. It yields the protein CASSQERQGNGYTF.

The rearrangement links TRBV30 to TRBJ1-1, with 7 bases identical to TRBD1. V was clipped by 3 bases and J by 0 bases; unmatched bases: 10. CDR3 length: 16 amino acids. CDR1 GTSNPN and CDR2 SVGIG come from the germline V gene (reference sequence). The CDR3 here is CAWSRGARAMNTEAFF. The DNA for the CDR3 is TGTGCCTGGAGCAGGGGGGCGAGGGCCATGAACACTGAAGCTTTCTTT.

V usage is TRBV6-1 and J usage is TRBJ2-2, with D perhaps TRBD1 (6 bases). The CDR3 length is 17 residues. Between the trimmed V and J ends, which lost 4 bases and 3 bases, there was a span of 18 bases. Germline V CDR1 and CDR2: MNHNS, SASEGT. Here the CDR3 reads CASSGGSGTRDTGELFF. For the CDR3, the DNA is TGTGCCAGCAGTGGAGGTTCTGGGACAAGAGACACCGGGGAGCTGTTTTTT.

The chain has TRBV4-3 and TRBJ2-7; tentatively, D is TRBD2 (6 bases). With 3 bases removed from V and 2 bases from J, the gap between germline ends came to 8 bases. Germline assignment: CDR1 LGHNA and CDR2 YSLEER. The CDR3 spans 13 residues. CDR3 region: CASSHGGTYEQYF. Here the CDR3 DNA reads TGCGCCAGCAGCCACGGCGGGACCTACGAGCAGTACTTC.

J is TRBJ1-2 and V is TRBV30; no reliable D call. Germline V gives CDR1 GTSNPN, CDR2 SVGIG (reference sequence). V was shortened by 0 bases and J by 2 bases, with 7 bases between the two germline ends. This CDR3 has 13 amino acids. For the CDR3, the DNA is TGTGCCTGGAGTGTCGAGGGAAACTATGGCTACACCTTC. It translates to CAWSVEGNYGYTF.

This chain connects TRBV23-1 to TRBJ2-2; 7 bases are a match to TRBD2. TRBV23-1 is reported as an ORF; its role is uncertain. J was trimmed by 5 bases and V by 0 bases; bases with no gene match: 6. This CDR3 is built from 16 residues. The chain's CDR3 is CASSQSSGGRTGELFF. The DNA for the CDR3 is TGCGCCAGCAGTCAATCGTCGGGAGGAAGAACCGGGGAGCTGTTTTTT.

V usage is TRBV30 and J usage is TRBJ2-7, with a weak D call TRBD2 (5 bases). Trimming removed 3 bases from V and 3 bases from J, with 9 bases in between. The CDR3 loop spans 12 amino acids. Germline CDR1 and CDR2: GTSNPN and SVGIG (reference sequence). CDR3 residues: CAWRGLNYEQYF. As DNA, the CDR3 is TGTGCCTGGAGAGGACTGAACTACGAGCAGTACTTC. Based on the CDR3 plus reference TRBV30 and TRBJ2-7, the full variable domain is SQTIHQWPATLVQPVGSPLSLECTVEGTSNPNLYWYRQAAGRGLQLLFYSVGIGQISSEVPQNLSASRPQDRQFILSSKKLLLSDSGFYLCAWRGLNYEQYFGPGTRLTVT.

The chain joins TRBV6-1 to TRBJ2-5; possible D gene TRBD2, 5 bases. The CDR3 is 13 residues long. Germline lookup yields CDR1 MNHNS and CDR2 SASEGT. V lost 3 bases and J 4 bases, leaving 9 bases between the germline ends. In nucleotides, the CDR3 is TGTGCCAGCAGTGACGCCGGGGTAGAGACCCAGTACTTC. Amino acid sequence: CASSDAGVETQYF.

The chain employs TRBV2 and TRBJ2-3; the D gene is possibly TRBD1 (5 bases). V dropped 5 bases and J dropped 0 bases, with 15 bases sitting between them. The V gene's germline CDR1 is SNHLY and CDR2 FYNNEI. This CDR3 is built from 16 residues. In nucleotides, the CDR3 is TGTGCCAGCAGTCTGGACACTTCCTATAGCACAGATACGCAGTATTTT. It encodes CASSLDTSYSTDTQYF.

This clone was seen only once. The genes are TRBV9 and TRBJ2-7, with 8 bases fitting TRBD1. The germline V gene encodes CDR1 SGDLS and CDR2 YYNGEE. The CDR3 is 21 residues long. Germline trimming cut 2 bases from V and 5 bases from J; bases unmatched to any gene: 27. CDR3 DNA sequence: TGTGCCAGCAGCGTGGGGGACAGGTCCGTTTTTGGTGGACTAAGCGCCGACGAGCAGTACTTC. This translates into CASSVGDRSVFGGLSADEQYF.

The J gene is TRBJ2-7, the V gene TRBV4-3; possibly TRBD2 for D (7 bases). V was shortened by 4 bases and J by 7 bases, with 20 bases between the two germline ends. CDR1 is LGHNA and CDR2 is YSLEER in the germline V gene. The CDR3 totals 15 residues. DNA for the CDR3: TGCGCCAGCAGCCCGAACGGCGTCGGGGGGCATGAGCAGTACTTC. Translation gives CASSPNGVGGHEQYF.